Following are 26 T cell receptor beta chains from one sample sequenced in a study of STAT5B mutations in CD4+ large granular lymphocyte leukemia. The protocol was immunoSEQ multiplex PCR, while the TCRdb copy is restricted to in-frame clones and leaves out a portion. The data contain around 30,000 clones, approximately 69% of them singletons. Sequenced sample: CD4+ T cells from blood buffy coats. Receptors were obtained from a human donor in good health.

The J gene is TRBJ2-3, the V gene TRBV30; the D gene is possibly TRBD2 (6 bases). The germline gives CDR1 GTSNPN, CDR2 SVGIG (reference sequence). Trimming left V 2 bases short and J 3 bases short, with 18 bases between. The CDR3 runs 16 residues. The CDR3 nucleotides read TGTGCCTGGAGTCACGCCCCTAGCGTTATTACAGATACGCAGTATTTT. Its protein is CAWSHAPSVITDTQYF. The whole variable domain, remainder taken from reference TRBV30 and TRBJ2-3, is SQTIHQWPATLVQPVGSPLSLECTVEGTSNPNLYWYRQAAGRGLQLLFYSVGIGQISSEVPQNLSASRPQDRQFILSSKKLLLSDSGFYLCAWSHAPSVITDTQYFGPGTRLTVL.

This clone was observed a few times. This sequence joins TRBV28 and TRBJ1-1, with D possibly TRBD1 on 6 matching bases. In germline, CDR1 is MDHEN, CDR2 SYDVKM. V was clipped by 6 bases and J by 1 base, with 15 bases between them. The CDR3 length is 15 residues. The DNA of the CDR3 is TGTGCCAGCAGACCGGCGGGGGGGCAGAACACTGAAGCTTTCTTT. Residues: CASRPAGGQNTEAFF.

The V gene is TRBV18, the J gene TRBJ1-6; D gene unclear. The V end was cut by 4 bases, the J end by 11 bases, with 15 bases between. Germline loops: CDR1 KGHSH, CDR2 LQKENI. CDR3 length: 14 residues. CDR3 amino acids: CASSLSGRDAPLHF. The DNA of the CDR3 is TGTGCCAGCTCACTAAGTGGGCGGGATGCACCCCTCCACTTT.

The chain has TRBV11-2 and TRBJ1-1, with D tentatively TRBD1 (5 bases). V gave up 4 bases and J gave up 4 bases, with 13 bases separating them. The CDR3 contains 14 residues. Germline V CDR1 and CDR2: SGHAT, FQNNGV. The CDR3 DNA is TGTGCCAGCAGCTCTTTCAGGGATGGCACTGAAGCTTTCTTT. It codes for CASSSFRDGTEAFF.

The chain employs TRBV5-1 and TRBJ2-1, with D maybe TRBD2 (5 bases). This CDR3 is 14 amino acids long. Trimming removed 1 base from V and 6 bases from J, with 11 bases in between. Germline loops: CDR1 SGHRS, CDR2 YFSETQ. CDR3 loop: CASSLLLSGNEQFF. The CDR3 coding sequence is TGCGCCAGCAGCTTGCTTCTCAGCGGCAATGAGCAGTTCTTC.

Of note for this clone: The identical CDR3 is also encoded by other nucleotide sequences in the sample. J is TRBJ1-2 and V is TRBV6-6; D might be TRBD1 (5 bases). This CDR3 spans 13 amino acids. Trimming removed 2 bases at V and 6 bases at J, with 10 bases between. CDR1 MNHNY and CDR2 SVGAGI come from the germline V gene (reference sequence). CDR3 sequence reads: CASSYQGEHGYTF. For the CDR3, the DNA is TGTGCCAGCAGTTACCAAGGGGAACATGGCTACACCTTC.

This clone has just one count. The chain joins TRBV6-6 to TRBJ1-1, with D possibly being TRBD1 (6 bases). CDR1 is MNHNY, CDR2 SVGAGI, per germline (reference sequence). This CDR3 contains 14 residues. With 0 bases removed from V and 4 bases from J, the gap between germline ends came to 9 bases. This CDR3 is CASSYSSRGTEAFF. The CDR3 nucleotides read TGTGCCAGCAGTTACTCGAGCAGGGGCACTGAAGCTTTCTTT.

The chain has TRBV2 and TRBJ1-5, with 7 bases that match TRBD1. Germline values: CDR1 SNHLY, CDR2 FYNNEI. J was trimmed by 5 bases and V by 6 bases; bases with no gene match: 7. This CDR3 is 14 amino acids long. The DNA for the CDR3 is TGTGCCAGCAGGCGGACAGGAACCCATCAGCCCCAGCATTTT. Translating it yields CASRRTGTHQPQHF. Complete variable domain (other parts from reference TRBV2 and TRBJ1-5): EPEVTQTPSHQVTQMGQEVILRCVPISNHLYFYWYRQILGQKVEFLVSFYNNEISEKSEIFDDQFSVERPDGSNFTLKIRSTKLEDSAMYFCASRRTGTHQPQHFGDGTRLSIL.

A few counts support this clone. The rearrangement links TRBV29-1 to TRBJ2-5; TRBD2 agrees at 9 bases. In germline, CDR1 is SQVTM, CDR2 ANQGSEA. CDR3 length: 13 residues. The V gene end was trimmed by 6 bases and the J gene end by 7 bases; junction bases not matched to a gene: 9. As DNA, the CDR3 is TGCAGCGTCAAAGCGGGAGGCCTTGGGACCCAGTACTTC. This sequence encodes CSVKAGGLGTQYF.

The chain couples TRBV28 to TRBJ2-3, with D possibly being TRBD1 or TRBD2 (5 bases each). The CDR3 extends over 16 amino acids. Trimming took 5 bases from V and 1 from J, leaving 16 bases between them. The germline V gene encodes CDR1 MDHEN and CDR2 SYDVKM. CDR3 loop: CASSTRGTSGTDTQYF. Written as DNA, the CDR3 is TGTGCCAGCAGTACGAGGGGAACGTCAGGCACAGATACGCAGTATTTT. Full variable domain (remainder filled in from reference TRBV28 and TRBJ2-3): DVKVTQSSRYLVKRTGEKVFLECVQDMDHENMFWYRQDPGLGLRLIYFSYDVKMKEKGDIPEGYSVSREKKERFSLILESASTNQTSMYLCASSTRGTSGTDTQYFGPGTRLTVL.

This chain links TRBV28 with TRBJ2-1, with TRBD2 matching 8 bases. Germline V CDR1 and CDR2: MDHEN, SYDVKM. The junction had 20 bases not matched to a gene; V was cut back by 10 bases and J by 9 bases. The CDR3 covers 16 residues. The CDR3 region is CATGTRMTGGPGEQFF. CDR3 nucleotides: TGTGCCACCGGTACCCGAATGACGGGGGGGCCGGGTGAGCAGTTCTTC. The full variable domain, rest sourced from reference TRBV28 and TRBJ2-1, is DVKVTQSSRYLVKRTGEKVFLECVQDMDHENMFWYRQDPGLGLRLIYFSYDVKMKEKGDIPEGYSVSREKKERFSLILESASTNQTSMYLCATGTRMTGGPGEQFFGPGTRLTVL.

This clone was detected a few times. This chain uses TRBV6-6 with TRBJ1-1; 7 nucleotides line up with TRBD1. Trimming at V came to 6 bases and at J to 2 bases, leaving 3 bases not matched to a gene. The CDR3 has 13 amino acids. Germline V gives CDR1 MNHNY, CDR2 SVGAGI (reference sequence). The CDR3 coding sequence is TGTGCCAGCAGGGGACAGCAAAACACTGAAGCTTTCTTT. This gives the protein CASRGQQNTEAFF.

The chain joins TRBV2 to TRBJ1-5; 7 bases are shared with TRBD1. V trimming: 2 bases; J trimming: 7 bases; junction bases outside the gene matches: 5. Germline V gene lookup returns CDR1 SNHLY and CDR2 FYNNEI. The CDR3 totals 14 residues. This chain's CDR3 is CASSEQGVQQPQHF. Here the CDR3 DNA reads TGTGCCAGCAGTGAACAGGGGGTCCAGCAGCCCCAGCATTTT. The whole variable domain, filled in from reference TRBV2 and TRBJ1-5, reads EPEVTQTPSHQVTQMGQEVILRCVPISNHLYFYWYRQILGQKVEFLVSFYNNEISEKSEIFDDQFSVERPDGSNFTLKIRSTKLEDSAMYFCASSEQGVQQPQHFGDGTRLSIL.

V and J are TRBV28 and TRBJ1-1; D is ambiguous. Germline CDR1 MDHEN, CDR2 SYDVKM. This CDR3 has 15 residues. Deletions cut 5 bases from V and 5 bases from J, with 18 bases between. The CDR3 coding sequence is TGTGCCAGCAGTCTACCCTCAGGTGGTGGGACTGAAGCTTTCTTT. Translated: CASSLPSGGGTEAFF.

The V call is TRBV10-3, the J call TRBJ1-1; maybe TRBD1 (5 bases). The CDR3 consists of 11 residues. In germline, CDR1 is ENHRY, CDR2 SYGVKD. Trimming took 10 bases from V and 2 from J, leaving 8 bases between them. In nucleotides, the CDR3 is TGTGCCACCGGGGACAACACTGAAGCTTTCTTT. It codes for CATGDNTEAFF.

Only a few counts were recorded for this clone. The chain recombines TRBV5-1 with TRBJ1-1; TRBD1 agrees at 8 bases. Germline assignment: CDR1 SGHRS and CDR2 YFSETQ. The CDR3 runs 16 residues. The junction had 5 bases not matched to a gene; V was cut back by 0 bases and J by 1 base. In nucleotides, the CDR3 is TGCGCCAGCAGCTTGGACAGGGGGGTTCCGAACACTGAAGCTTTCTTT. Its protein is CASSLDRGVPNTEAFF.

V usage is TRBV5-4 and J usage is TRBJ2-7, with 12 bases fitting TRBD2. Trimming at V came to 0 bases and at J to 4 bases, leaving 5 bases not matched to a gene. The CDR3 runs 16 residues. CDR1 is SGHNT and CDR2 is YYREEE in the germline V gene (reference sequence). As DNA, the CDR3 is TGTGCCAGCAGCTTGGGGACTAGCGGGAAGTTATACGAGCAGTACTTC. Its protein product is CASSLGTSGKLYEQYF.

The chain employs TRBV6-1 and TRBJ1-6; no reliable D call. The V end was cut by 3 bases, the J end by 14 bases, with 17 bases between. Germline CDR1 MNHNS, CDR2 SASEGT. This CDR3 has 14 amino acids. CDR3 region: CASSEREYSRALHF. Here the CDR3 DNA reads TGTGCCAGCAGTGAGAGAGAGTATTCACGCGCCCTCCACTTT.

The rearrangement uses TRBV5-1 and TRBJ2-3; 14 bases line up with TRBD2. The V gene's germline CDR1 is SGHRS and CDR2 YFSETQ. Germline trimming cut 2 bases from V and 6 bases from J; bases unmatched to any gene: 5. This CDR3 contains 16 residues. The CDR3 sequence is CASSFGLAGGTDTQYF. CDR3 coding DNA: TGCGCCAGCAGCTTTGGACTAGCGGGGGGTACCGATACGCAGTATTTT.

This chain links TRBV6-5 with TRBJ2-2; D is unclear. The CDR3 length is 15 residues. V lost 8 bases to trimming and J lost 1 base, with 14 bases between them. The germline V gene has CDR1 MNHEY and CDR2 SVGAGI. CDR3 residues: CASASGRMNTGELFF. For the CDR3, the DNA is TGTGCCAGCGCTTCCGGCCGGATGAACACCGGGGAGCTGTTTTTT.

This chain uses TRBV7-6 with TRBJ1-1; maybe TRBD1 (6 bases). The V and J ends lost 2 bases and 0 bases respectively, with 16 bases between them. The CDR3 runs 17 residues. Germline lookup yields CDR1 SGHVS and CDR2 FNYEAQ. DNA of the CDR3: TGTGCCAGCAGCTTATCACTAAGGGGGAGGCTGAACACTGAAGCTTTCTTT. This encodes CASSLSLRGRLNTEAFF.

The chain joins TRBV28 to TRBJ1-5, with D possibly matching TRBD1 (6 bases). Germline V gene lookup returns CDR1 MDHEN and CDR2 SYDVKM. CDR3 length: 13 residues. V dropped 7 bases and J dropped 4 bases, with 11 bases sitting between them. The CDR3 DNA reads TGTGCCAGCACTCGGCAGGGGAATCAGCCCCAGCATTTT. Residues: CASTRQGNQPQHF.

This chain links TRBV7-2 with TRBJ1-4; D remains unclear. The germline gives CDR1 SGHTA, CDR2 FQGNSA. The V end was cut by 2 bases, the J end by 0 bases, with 4 bases between. The CDR3 spans 14 residues. CDR3: CASSLTATNEKLFF. In DNA, the CDR3 is TGTGCCAGCAGCTTAACGGCAACTAATGAAAAACTGTTTTTT. Full variable domain (rest looked up from reference TRBV7-2 and TRBJ1-4): GAGVSQSPSNKVTEKGKDVELRCDPISGHTALYWYRQSLGQGLEFLIYFQGNSAPDKSGLPSDRFSAERTGGSVSTLTIQRTQQEDSAVYLCASSLTATNEKLFFGSGTQLSVL.

This clone occurred a few times. V and J are TRBV4-1 and TRBJ2-4; D perhaps matches TRBD1 (6 bases). The CDR3 has 18 residues. Per the germline V gene, CDR1 is MGHRA and CDR2 is YSYEKL. V was cut by 0 bases and J by 0 bases, with 15 bases left in between. Here the CDR3 reads CASSQDQKTGLAKNIQYF. The CDR3 bases are TGCGCCAGCAGCCAAGATCAGAAAACAGGGTTAGCCAAAAACATTCAGTACTTC.

The chain employs TRBV4-2 and TRBJ1-3, with TRBD1 matching over 7 bases. Germline lookup yields CDR1 LGHNA and CDR2 YNFKEQ. The CDR3 consists of 14 residues. With V trimmed by 2 bases and J by 7 bases, 5 bases remained unmatched. The CDR3 DNA reads as TGTGCCAGCAGCCAAACAGGGGATTGGAACACCATATATTTT. Amino acid sequence: CASSQTGDWNTIYF.

This rearrangement joins TRBV29-1 to TRBJ1-2, with D hard to call. V gave up 3 bases and J gave up 3 bases, with 8 bases separating them. This CDR3 contains 12 residues. The germline V gene encodes CDR1 SQVTM and CDR2 ANQGSEA. The CDR3 nucleotides are TGCAGCGTTGAGGACGGATACTATGGCTACACCTTC. Translating it yields CSVEDGYYGYTF.